The rows below give T cell receptor beta chains drawn from one sample of a study of blood T cell repertoires in COVID-19. Measured with immunoSEQ multiplex PCR; TCRdb has only the in-frame clones, and not every one. The table lists 380,000 or so clones, 88% of them singletons. Sequencing used PBMCs or T cells enriched from blood (not recorded which). These receptor sequences come from a woman under 40 with acute COVID-19. Both conserved end residues are part of each CDR3. A D gene is named only where the DNA matches it firmly. Clone size is shown for a subset of rows, as once, few, many or a class of expanded clone.

TRBJ1-2 | TRBV30 | . | . | CALDMRPNYGYTF | TGTGCCTTGGATATGCGGCCTAACTATGGCTACACCTTC
TRBJ1-2 | TRBV5-1 | . | . | CASSHGGGQGNGYTF | TGCGCCAGCAGCCATGGGGGAGGGCAGGGAAATGGCTACACCTTC
TRBJ1-3 | TRBV7-3 | . | TRBD1 | CASYRGLSGNTIYF | TGTGCCAGCTACAGGGGGCTATCTGGAAACACCATATATTTT
TRBJ1-5 | TRBV30 | . | . | CAWSGTVNQPQHF | TGTGCCTGGAGTGGGACAGTTAATCAGCCCCAGCATTTT
TRBJ1-3 | TRBV7-8 | . | TRBD1 | CASSLTGGQGARNTIYF | TGTGCCAGCAGCTTAACCGGCGGACAGGGGGCGAGAAACACCATATATTTT
TRBJ1-6 | TRBV7-9 | . | . | CASTTPPGSSYNSPLHF | TGTGCCAGCACCACGCCGCCAGGCAGCTCCTATAATTCACCCCTCCACTTT
TRBJ1-6 | TRBV18 | . | TRBD1 | CASSPGQGYSPLHF | TGTGCCAGCTCGCCCGGACAGGGATATTCACCCCTCCACTTT
TRBJ2-7 | TRBV5-6 | . | TRBD1 | CASSLGTGYEQYF | TGTGCCAGCAGCCTGGGGACAGGGTACGAGCAGTACTTC
TRBJ1-4 | TRBV5-1 | once | TRBD1 | CASSLTGESEKLFF | TGCGCCAGCAGCTTAACAGGGGAGAGTGAAAAACTGTTTTTT
TRBJ2-1 | TRBV6-4 | . | . | CASSPGAYNEQFF | TGTGCCAGCAGCCCGGGGGCCTACAATGAGCAGTTCTTC
TRBJ2-1 | TRBV6-6 | once | TRBD2 | CASKDGGAHEQFF | TGTGCCAGCAAGGACGGGGGGGCCCATGAGCAGTTCTTC
TRBJ1-3 | TRBV18 | . | TRBD1 | CASSPIRQGISGNTIYF | TGTGCCAGCTCACCAATTAGACAGGGAATATCTGGAAACACCATATATTTT
TRBJ1-4 | TRBV7-9 | . | . | CASSPVVGSTNEKLFF | TGTGCCAGCAGCCCGGTCGTGGGCTCAACTAATGAAAAACTGTTTTTT
TRBJ1-1 | TRBV11-1 | . | . | CASSQNPGQRTYAFF | TGTGCCAGCAGCCAAAATCCGGGACAACGGACCTACGCTTTCTTT
TRBJ2-2 | TRBV19 | . | TRBD2 | CASSIVPTSGGFSGELFF | TGTGCCAGTAGTATAGTCCCTACTAGCGGGGGGTTCTCCGGGGAGCTGTTTTTT
TRBJ2-1 | TRBV4-3 | . | TRBD2 | CASSQDRGTSGGARNEQFF | TGCGCCAGCAGCCAAGATCGGGGGACTAGCGGGGGGGCCCGGAATGAGCAGTTCTTC
TRBJ1-2 | TRBV12-3/TRBV12-4 | few | . | CASSLDRNYGYTF | TGTGCCAGCAGTTTGGACAGAAACTATGGCTACACCTTC
TRBJ1-5 | TRBV29-1 | . | . | CSVQEGNQPQHF | TGCAGCGTTCAGGAGGGCAATCAGCCCCAGCATTTT
TRBJ2-1 | TRBV9 | few | TRBD2 | CASSVNQASGDNEQFF | TGTGCCAGCAGCGTTAATCAGGCTAGCGGGGATAATGAGCAGTTCTTC
TRBJ1-4 | TRBV7-9 | . | TRBD1 | CASSSDRATNEKLFF | TGTGCCAGCAGCTCGGACAGGGCAACTAATGAAAAACTGTTTTTT
TRBJ2-2 | TRBV24-1 | . | TRBD1 | CATSDIGTGGATGELFF | TGTGCCACCAGTGATATTGGGACAGGGGGCGCGACCGGGGAGCTGTTTTTT
TRBJ2-3 | TRBV29-1 | . | . | CSVGPSGGIADTQYF | TGCAGCGTTGGGCCTTCAGGGGGGATTGCAGATACGCAGTATTTT
TRBJ2-1 | TRBV27 | . | TRBD1 | CASRGTGGNYNEQFF | TGTGCCAGCAGAGGTACAGGGGGTAACTACAATGAGCAGTTCTTC
TRBJ1-2 | TRBV10-3 | few | TRBD1 | CAIGTGKGYGYTF | TGTGCCATCGGGACAGGGAAAGGCTATGGCTACACCTTC
TRBJ2-2 | TRBV7-3 | . | TRBD2 | CASTRGGVGTGELFF | TGTGCCAGCACCCGGGGGGGAGTCGGCACCGGGGAGCTGTTTTTT
TRBJ1-6 | TRBV29-1 | . | . | CSVGGLGSPLHF | TGCAGCGTTGGGGGGCTTGGGTCACCCCTCCACTTT
TRBJ2-7 | TRBV12-3/TRBV12-4 | . | . | CASSLHNPAEQYF | TGTGCCAGCAGTTTACACAACCCCGCCGAGCAGTACTTC
TRBJ2-7 | TRBV25-1 | . | TRBD2 | CASSEGSGKYEQYF | TGTGCCAGCAGTGAAGGCAGCGGGAAGTACGAGCAGTACTTC
TRBJ1-5 | TRBV23-1 | . | . | CASRKDEGNQPQHF | TGCGCCAGCAGGAAGGACGAGGGTAATCAGCCCCAGCATTTT
TRBJ2-7 | TRBV7-3 | . | TRBD2 | CASSSLSGGLYEQYF | TGTGCCAGCAGCTCCCTCAGCGGGGGGTTATACGAGCAGTACTTC
TRBJ2-5 | TRBV20-1 | . | TRBD2 | CSASRGSGGAGETQYF | TGCAGTGCTAGTCGTGGTAGCGGGGGGGCCGGAGAGACCCAGTACTTC
TRBJ1-5 | TRBV5-1 | few | . | CASSLGGSYSNQPQHF | TGCGCCAGCAGCTTGGGGGGCAGCTATAGCAATCAGCCCCAGCATTTT
TRBJ2-3 | TRBV9 | . | TRBD2 | CASSPHGTSIADTQYF | TGTGCCAGCAGCCCGCATGGGACTAGCATAGCAGATACGCAGTATTTT
TRBJ1-5 | TRBV24-1 | once | . | CATSDLTGNEPQHF | TGTGCCACCAGTGATTTGACAGGGAACGAGCCCCAGCATTTT
TRBJ2-3 | TRBV3-1/TRBV3-2 | once | TRBD1 | CASSQERDRGPDTQYF | TGTGCCAGCAGCCAAGAAAGGGACAGAGGGCCAGATACGCAGTATTTT
TRBJ1-1 | TRBV6-5 | few | TRBD1 | CASSSTGANTEAFF | TGTGCCAGCAGTTCGACAGGGGCTAACACTGAAGCTTTCTTT
TRBJ1-1 | TRBV6-2/TRBV6-3 | . | TRBD1 | CASSYPQPRTGTGTEAFF | TGTGCCAGCAGTTACCCTCAGCCACGGACAGGGACGGGGACTGAAGCTTTCTTT
TRBJ2-1 | TRBV9 | . | TRBD2 | CASSRSGGPLYNEQFF | TGTGCCAGCAGCCGTAGCGGGGGACCCCTCTACAATGAGCAGTTCTTC
TRBJ2-1 | TRBV5-1 | . | TRBD2 | CASREAGGSRNEQFF | TGCGCCAGCAGAGAAGCGGGGGGGAGTCGGAATGAGCAGTTCTTC
TRBJ2-2 | TRBV18 | few | . | CASSPFRREATGELFF | TGTGCCAGCTCACCATTCCGCAGGGAGGCGACCGGGGAGCTGTTTTTT
TRBJ1-5 | TRBV12-5 | . | . | CASGFAGELSTESFFNQPQHF | TGTGCTAGTGGTTTTGCAGGCGAACTTTCGACGGAATCCTTCTTCAATCAGCCCCAGCATTTT
TRBJ1-1 | TRBV4-2 | . | . | CASSRIRGNDEAFF | TGTGCCAGCAGCCGCATCCGGGGGAATGATGAAGCTTTCTTT
TRBJ1-3 | TRBV24-1 | . | . | CATSDSAGSGNTIYF | TGTGCCACCAGTGATTCGGCAGGGTCTGGAAACACCATATATTTT
TRBJ2-3 | TRBV7-6 | few | . | CASSLISAGGTDTQYF | TGTGCCAGCAGCTTAATTAGCGCCGGAGGCACAGATACGCAGTATTTT
TRBJ2-2 | TRBV7-2 | . | . | CASSPRSEGGAYHF | TGTGCCAGCAGCCCCCGGTCGGAGGGGGGGGCCTACCATTTT
TRBJ1-1 | TRBV6-5 | . | TRBD1 | CASSYGDREGAEAFF | TGTGCCAGCAGTTACGGGGACAGGGAGGGGGCTGAAGCTTTCTTT
TRBJ2-7 | TRBV9 | . | TRBD2 | CASSVGASGGYEQYF | TGTGCCAGCAGCGTAGGGGCTAGCGGGGGTTACGAGCAGTACTTC
TRBJ2-2 | TRBV4-2 | once | . | CASSQVGGTGELFF | TGTGCCAGCAGCCAAGTTGGAGGAACCGGGGAGCTGTTTTTT
TRBJ2-1 | TRBV25-1 | . | TRBD2 | CASRVDGGTNNEQFF | TGTGCCAGTAGAGTAGACGGGGGGACGAACAATGAGCAGTTCTTC
TRBJ1-3 | TRBV24-1 | . | . | CATSDPGTSGNTIYF | TGTGCCACCAGTGACCCTGGGACATCTGGAAACACCATATATTTT
TRBJ2-7 | TRBV9 | . | TRBD2 | CASSATSGGNAYEQYF | TGTGCCAGCAGCGCAACTAGCGGGGGAAACGCGTACGAGCAGTACTTC
TRBJ2-2 | TRBV27 | . | TRBD2 | CASRRGLAGTGELFF | TGTGCCAGCAGGAGAGGACTAGCGGGCACCGGGGAGCTGTTTTTT
TRBJ2-3 | TRBV12-2 | . | . | CASRHKRYTGGADTQYF | TGTGCAAGTCGCCACAAGCGGTATACAGGGGGAGCAGATACGCAGTATTTT
TRBJ2-7 | TRBV4-1 | . | TRBD2 | CASSQEETSGDYEQYF | TGCGCCAGCAGCCAAGAAGAGACTAGCGGGGACTACGAGCAGTACTTC
TRBJ2-5 | TRBV6-5 | . | TRBD2 | CAVLRRGGRETQYF | TGTGCGGTACTTCGTCGGGGGGGCAGAGAGACCCAGTACTTC
TRBJ2-7 | TRBV4-1 | once | . | CASSQKAGSYEQYF | TGCGCCAGCAGCCAAAAAGCAGGCTCCTACGAGCAGTACTTC
TRBJ2-1 | TRBV15 | . | TRBD2 | CATSPRPSSGGASSYNEQFF | TGTGCCACCAGCCCCAGACCCTCTAGCGGGGGGGCAAGCTCCTACAATGAGCAGTTCTTC
TRBJ1-2 | TRBV5-5 | . | . | CASSYQTRQDSNYGYTF | TGTGCCAGCAGCTACCAAACCCGACAGGACAGTAACTATGGCTACACCTTC
TRBJ1-2 | TRBV4-3 | . | TRBD1 | CASSQDMRGLVYGYTF | TGCGCCAGCAGCCAAGATATGAGGGGGCTGGTCTATGGCTACACCTTC
TRBJ2-7 | TRBV10-3 | . | . | CAISREGSSYEQYF | TGTGCCATCAGCCGCGAAGGGAGCTCCTACGAGCAGTACTTC